These 30 T cell receptor beta chains came from one sample sequenced in a study of cytomegalovirus exposure and HLA in healthy donors. The PCR ran on 60 Vbeta and 13 Jbeta primers. Profiled with immunoSEQ multiplex PCR; TCRdb holds only in-frame clones, not every one. Of some 200,000 clones listed, roughly 84% are singletons. Sequencing used PBMCs. Source of these receptors: a woman aged 45-60 years in good health and CMV-seropositive.

The chain combines TRBV15 with TRBJ2-3; the D gene is possibly TRBD2 (6 bases). The germline V gene has CDR1 LNHNV and CDR2 YYDKDF (reference sequence). CDR3 length: 13 amino acids. Trimming took 3 bases from V and 4 from J, leaving 8 bases between them. CDR3 nucleotide sequence: TGTGCCACCAGCAGGCGACTAGCAGATACGCAGTATTTT. It specifies CATSRRLADTQYF. The full variable domain, with the rest looked up from reference TRBV15 and TRBJ2-3, is DAMVIQNPRYQVTQFGKPVTLSCSQTLNHNVMYWYQQKSSQAPKLLFHYYDKDFNNEADTPDNFQSRRPNTSFCFLDIRSPGLGDTAMYLCATSRRLADTQYFGPGTRLTVL.

The chain is built from TRBV6-5 and TRBJ2-7; D is perhaps TRBD1 (6 bases). Trimming shortened V by 6 bases and J by 6 bases, and 12 bases separated the two germline ends. Germline V gene lookup returns CDR1 MNHEY and CDR2 SVGAGI. CDR3 size: 12 residues. The chain's CDR3 is CASSQTGFEQYF. The CDR3 nucleotides are TGTGCCAGCAGCCAAACAGGGTTCGAGCAGTACTTC.

This sequence joins TRBV27 and TRBJ1-1; no clear D. Germline V gene sequence: CDR1 MNHEY, CDR2 SMNVEV (reference sequence). CDR3 length: 15 residues. V lost 0 bases to trimming and J lost 5 bases, with 13 bases between them. CDR3 nucleotides: TGTGCCAGCAGTTTATCGAGCCCAGGCTGGACTGAAGCTTTCTTT. Protein sequence: CASSLSSPGWTEAFF.

Details on this clone: The junction differs from germline at one of its ends, possibly a read error. J is TRBJ1-6 and V is TRBV7-9, with D perhaps matching TRBD1 (5 bases). Germline-derived CDR1 and CDR2 are SEHNR and FQNEAQ (reference sequence). The CDR3 contains 14 residues. The CDR3 bases are TGTTCCAGCAGCTTCATCAGGGAACATTCACCCCTCCACTTT. Translated: CSSSFIREHSPLHF.

This sequence joins TRBV28 and TRBJ1-5; D call uncertain. CDR3 length: 16 amino acids. Germline CDR1 reads MDHEN; CDR2 reads SYDVKM. With 4 bases removed from V and 6 bases from J, the gap between germline ends came to 19 bases. As DNA, the CDR3 is TGTGCCAGCAGTTCACAACGTTCGGGTCTAGGTCAGCCCCAGCATTTT. Amino acids: CASSSQRSGLGQPQHF.

As concerns this clone: The likely explanation is a read error, given a far larger clone one base away. The chain is built from TRBV7-9 and TRBJ1-1, with D tentatively TRBD1 (6 bases). CDR1 and CDR2 (germline): SEHNR, FQNEAQ (reference sequence). CDR3 length: 13 residues. The CDR3 is CSSTDGTQFEAFF. CDR3 sequence (DNA): TGTTCCAGCACCGATGGGACACAATTTGAAGCTTTCTTT.

The chain joins TRBV10-2 to TRBJ2-3; maybe TRBD2 (6 bases). Germline values: CDR1 WSHSY, CDR2 SAAADI. The CDR3 runs 15 residues. The ends were cut back, 4 bases at V and 2 bases at J, with 13 bases in the middle. CDR3 protein: CASSGYSGYTDTQYF. In DNA form, the CDR3 reads TGCGCCAGCAGTGGTTATAGCGGTTACACAGATACGCAGTATTTT.

DNA for the CDR3: TGTGCCAGCAGCTTTTTCAGGGGAACCTATAATTCACCCCTCCACTTT. Its translation: CASSFFRGTYNSPLHF. V gene TRBV7-9 combines with J gene TRBJ1-6; perhaps TRBD1 as D (6 bases). CDR1 is SEHNR and CDR2 is FQNEAQ in the germline V gene (reference sequence). This CDR3 contains 16 residues. V gave up 3 bases and J gave up 2 bases, with 11 bases separating them.

The chain carries TRBV7-6 and TRBJ2-1; 11 bases are shared with TRBD1. The germline gives CDR1 SGHVS, CDR2 FNYEAQ. V dropped 5 bases and J dropped 5; count of bases not matched to a gene: 14. The CDR3 covers 18 residues. CDR3 DNA sequence: TGTGCCAGCAGCCCGTATATGATAAGGACAGGGGGCCACAATGAGCAGTTCTTC. The encoded protein is CASSPYMIRTGGHNEQFF.

This chain joins TRBV19 and TRBJ1-2; D is ambiguous. Trimming removed 10 bases at V and 5 bases at J, with 14 bases between. The CDR3 sequence is 12 residues long. Germline loops: CDR1 LNHDA, CDR2 SQIVND (reference sequence). The CDR3 loop reads CATLSESYGYTF. In nucleotides, the CDR3 is TGTGCCACCCTCAGCGAAAGTTATGGCTACACCTTC.

The rearrangement links TRBV4-3 to TRBJ1-1; D gene uncertain. V lost 0 bases to trimming and J lost 1 base, with 9 bases between them. Germline CDR1 reads LGHNA; CDR2 reads YSLEER. CDR3 length: 15 residues. The CDR3 nucleotides read TGCGCCAGCAGCCAAGAATCCGCGGAGAACACTGAAGCTTTCTTT. It is translated as CASSQESAENTEAFF.

V usage is TRBV18 and J usage is TRBJ2-2, with 9 bases lining up with TRBD1. CDR3 length equals 18 residues. The germline V gene has CDR1 KGHSH and CDR2 LQKENI. After removal of 2 bases from V and 6 bases from J, the junction contained 13 bases not matched to a gene. The CDR3 DNA reads as TGTGCCAGCTCACCAATAAGAAGGGGACAGGGTTTCTCCGGGGAGCTGTTTTTT. Translated: CASSPIRRGQGFSGELFF.

The chain has TRBV5-4 and TRBJ2-1; possibly TRBD2 for D (6 bases). With 3 bases removed from V and 2 bases from J, the gap between germline ends came to 12 bases. CDR1 SGHNT and CDR2 YYREEE come from the germline V gene (reference sequence). The CDR3 sequence is 15 residues long. As DNA, the CDR3 is TGTGCCAGCAGCTCCGGGACTCTGCCCTACAATGAGCAGTTCTTC. Its translation: CASSSGTLPYNEQFF.

The rearrangement joins TRBV2 to TRBJ1-2; 9 bases are shared with TRBD1. Per germline, CDR1 SNHLY and CDR2 FYNNEI. This CDR3 has 13 residues. V gave up 4 bases and J gave up 8 bases; unmatched junction bases: 5. In DNA, the CDR3 is TGTGCCAGCAGTGTGGGGGACAGGGCCGGCTACACCTTC. Its translation: CASSVGDRAGYTF.

The chain is built from TRBV7-9 and TRBJ2-1; a weak D match, TRBD1 (6 bases). CDR3 length: 16 residues. The germline V gene has CDR1 SEHNR and CDR2 FQNEAQ (reference sequence). With 2 bases removed from V and 0 bases from J, the gap between germline ends came to 11 bases. CDR3: CASSLTGQLSYNEQFF. CDR3 coding DNA: TGTGCCAGCAGCTTAACCGGACAGCTCTCCTACAATGAGCAGTTCTTC. Full variable domain (remainder filled in from reference TRBV7-9 and TRBJ2-1): DTGVSQNPRHKITKRGQNVTFRCDPISEHNRLYWYRQTLGQGPEFLTYFQNEAQLEKSRLLSDRFSAERPKGSFSTLEIQRTEQGDSAMYLCASSLTGQLSYNEQFFGPGTRLTVL.

This clone occurred a few times. The genes are TRBV19 and TRBJ1-3; 8 positions agree with TRBD1. V lost 6 bases and J lost 0; bases outside the gene matches: 4. This CDR3 comprises 15 residues. Germline V gene data show CDR1 as LNHDA and CDR2 as SQIVND (reference sequence). The CDR3 here is CASRGQAISGNTIYF. CDR3 nucleotides: TGTGCCAGTAGGGGACAGGCGATCTCTGGAAACACCATATATTTT.

In the case of this clone: Within the sample, other DNA sequences also encode this same CDR3. The V and J genes are TRBV6-1 and TRBJ1-2; 7 nucleotides align to TRBD1. J was trimmed by 8 bases and V by 6 bases; bases with no gene match: 9. The germline CDR1 and CDR2 sequences are MNHNS and SASEGT. The CDR3 runs 13 residues. Here the CDR3 reads CASSANRGLGYTF. The CDR3 DNA sequence: TGTGCCAGCAGCGCGAACAGGGGCCTGGGCTACACCTTC.

The chain carries TRBV2 and TRBJ2-3; the match to TRBD2 covers 7 bases. V trimming: 10 bases; J trimming: 1 base; junction bases outside the gene matches: 8. The CDR3 loop spans 14 amino acids. CDR1 is SNHLY, CDR2 FYNNEI, per germline. CDR3 residues: CATLPGGGTDTQYF. The CDR3 DNA reads as TGTGCCACACTGCCGGGGGGAGGCACAGATACGCAGTATTTT.

V and J are TRBV2 and TRBJ2-1; weak D call: TRBD1 (6 bases). CDR1 is SNHLY, CDR2 FYNNEI, per germline. The CDR3 loop spans 15 amino acids. Trimming pared 5 bases from V and 1 base from J, leaving 12 bases between. CDR3 nucleotide sequence: TGTGCCAGCAGTCACAGGGACCCATCCTACAATGAGCAGTTCTTC. Residues: CASSHRDPSYNEQFF.

The V gene is TRBV5-1, the J gene TRBJ2-1; a weak D match, TRBD1 (6 bases). Germline assignment: CDR1 SGHRS and CDR2 YFSETQ. This CDR3 has 17 residues. V was cut by 0 bases and J by 4 bases, with 17 bases left in between. CDR3 sequence: CASSLEKLQGRYNEQFF. In nucleotides, the CDR3 is TGCGCCAGCAGCTTGGAGAAACTACAGGGTAGGTACAATGAGCAGTTCTTC.

The chain uses TRBV4-3 and TRBJ1-6; a weak D match, TRBD1 (6 bases). Trimming removed 2 bases from V and 5 bases from J, with 13 bases in between. Germline assignment: CDR1 LGHNA and CDR2 YSLEER. CDR3 size: 16 residues. The CDR3 DNA sequence: TGCGCCAGCAGCCAAACCAGGGGTGAGAATAATTCACCCCTCCACTTT. Translated: CASSQTRGENNSPLHF.

The chain uses TRBV5-6 and TRBJ1-5, with TRBD1 matching over 7 bases. This CDR3 contains 19 residues. V trimming: 3 bases; J trimming: 0 bases; junction bases outside the gene matches: 15. Germline CDR1 and CDR2: SGHDT and YYEEEE. The CDR3 here is CASSSRKGTAQVSNQPQHF. CDR3 nucleotide sequence: TGTGCCAGCAGCTCAAGAAAAGGGACAGCTCAAGTTAGCAATCAGCCCCAGCATTTT.

The chain links TRBV5-1 to TRBJ2-1; 8 bases line up with TRBD2. V dropped 1 base and J dropped 6; count of bases not matched to a gene: 6. This CDR3 spans 15 amino acids. Per the germline V gene, CDR1 is SGHRS and CDR2 is YFSETQ. CDR3 region: CASSLSASGLNEQFF. DNA of the CDR3: TGCGCCAGCAGCTTGAGTGCTAGCGGGCTCAATGAGCAGTTCTTC.

The chain combines TRBV5-6 with TRBJ2-7; possible D gene TRBD2, 5 bases. Trimming shortened V by 4 bases and J by 7 bases, and 15 bases separated the two germline ends. Germline V gene lookup returns CDR1 SGHDT and CDR2 YYEEEE. The CDR3 length is 13 residues. The CDR3 reads CASSPTGSGEQYF. CDR3 nucleotide sequence: TGTGCCAGCAGCCCGACTGGGAGCGGAGAGCAGTACTTC.

The chain recombines TRBV27 with TRBJ2-1; 7 positions match TRBD1. CDR1 is MNHEY, CDR2 SMNVEV, per germline (reference sequence). CDR3 length: 15 amino acids. Losses at the gene ends were 2 bases for V and 5 bases for J; bases not matched to a gene: 6. CDR3 amino acids: CASSLSGTAHNEQFF. CDR3 nucleotides: TGTGCCAGCAGTTTAAGTGGGACAGCCCACAATGAGCAGTTCTTC.

The chain recombines TRBV15 with TRBJ1-2; D not resolved. Germline CDR1 reads LNHNV; CDR2 reads YYDKDF (reference sequence). The CDR3 runs to 14 residues. V shed 5 bases and J shed 2 bases, with 12 bases lying between them. The CDR3 region has the DNA TGTGCCACCAGCCCCCGAGGGCAGAACTATGGCTACACCTTC. This translates into CATSPRGQNYGYTF.

This clone occurred once. CDR3: CASSLRLAGGRNEQFF. Here the CDR3 DNA reads TGTGCCAGCAGCTTAAGACTAGCGGGGGGGCGGAATGAGCAGTTCTTC. The chain links TRBV7-3 to TRBJ2-1; 14 bases are shared with TRBD2. CDR3 size: 16 residues. V shed 1 base and J 7 bases; nucleotides not matched to a gene: 3. CDR1 and CDR2 from the germline V gene are SGHTA and FQGTGA. The full variable domain, completed using reference TRBV7-3 and TRBJ2-1, is GAGVSQTPSNKVTEKGKYVELRCDPISGHTALYWYRQSLGQGPEFLIYFQGTGAADDSGLPNDRFFAVRPEGSVSTLKIQRTERGDSAVYLCASSLRLAGGRNEQFFGPGTRLTVL.

The rearrangement uses TRBV12-5 and TRBJ1-5; 8 nucleotides align to TRBD1. This CDR3 comprises 13 residues. V shed 9 bases and J 6 bases; nucleotides not matched to a gene: 7. Germline V gene lookup returns CDR1 LGHNT and CDR2 FRNRAP. The CDR3, as DNA: TGTGCTAGAGGCAGGGGGCACGGTCAGCCCCAGCATTTT. It is translated as CARGRGHGQPQHF.

This sequence joins TRBV11-1 and TRBJ1-6; no clear D. This CDR3 is 13 amino acids long. Germline values: CDR1 SGHAT, CDR2 FQDESV (reference sequence). V was trimmed by 1 base and J by 7 bases, leaving 5 bases between them. CDR3 nucleotides: TGTGCCAGCAGCTTAGTAGTAAATTCACCCCTCCACTTT. Its protein is CASSLVVNSPLHF.

This chain connects TRBV15 to TRBJ1-5; D unresolved. This CDR3 has 15 residues. Trimming left V 5 bases short and J 0 bases short, with 11 bases between. The germline V gene encodes CDR1 LNHNV and CDR2 YYDKDF (reference sequence). The CDR3 is CATSSGSYSNQPQHF. The CDR3 DNA sequence: TGTGCCACCAGCTCCGGGTCCTATAGCAATCAGCCCCAGCATTTT.